This passage covers 13 T cell receptor beta chains from one sample sequenced in a study of vaccination effects on CD4 cells after COVID-19. At the end of about 10 days of culture, CD4+ T cells were isolated. Each participant received a vaccine that was either BNT162b2 or mRNA-1273, given as two doses. Sequenced by immunoSEQ multiplex PCR; TCRdb stores in-frame clones only, minus some. The sample yields 30,000 to 35,000 clones, around 70% seen once. These receptors' antigens are unknown. The starting material was CD4+ T cells from PBMCs cultured without peptide, obtained after COVID-19 vaccination. The receptors were sampled from a human donor who received a COVID-19 vaccine.

This clone was seen more than once but under ten times. This chain links TRBV11-3 with TRBJ2-1; D perhaps matches TRBD1 (6 bases). There are 16 residues in the CDR3. CDR1 is SGHNT and CDR2 is YENEEA in the germline V gene. Trimming cost V 5 bases and J 2 bases, with 16 bases left between them. In nucleotides, the CDR3 is TGTGCCAGCAGCGCGGACAGTCCGAATCCCTACAATGAGCAGTTCTTC. It encodes CASSADSPNPYNEQFF.

The J gene is TRBJ2-3, the V gene TRBV28, with 7 bases fitting TRBD1. CDR1 and CDR2 (germline): MDHEN, SYDVKM. Unmatched junction bases numbered 4, after V lost 5 bases and J lost 2 bases. The CDR3 totals 14 residues. Here the CDR3 DNA reads TGTGCCAGCAGTCGGGACAGCCCCACAGATACGCAGTATTTT. Translation gives CASSRDSPTDTQYF.

This rearrangement joins TRBV7-9 to TRBJ1-4; 10 bases align to TRBD1. CDR1 SEHNR and CDR2 FQNEAQ come from the germline V gene (reference sequence). V lost 6 bases, J lost 8 bases, and 15 bases stayed unmatched. This CDR3 comprises 17 residues. Here the CDR3 reads CASSYLGGQGRREKLFF. CDR3 in DNA: TGTGCCAGCAGTTATCTGGGGGGACAGGGGCGTCGGGAAAAACTGTTTTTT.

This clone was observed a few times. The genes are TRBV3-1 (or the pseudogene TRBV3-2) and TRBJ1-2; possibly TRBD1 for D (5 bases). Germline values: CDR1 LGHDT, CDR2 YNNKEL (reference sequence). V was cut by 1 base and J by 4 bases, with 13 bases left in between. The CDR3 sequence is 15 residues long. The chain's CDR3 is CASSQGYPGAYGYTF. The CDR3, as DNA: TGTGCCAGCAGCCAAGGGTACCCCGGGGCCTATGGCTACACCTTC.

The chain recombines TRBV18 with TRBJ1-4; tentative D call: TRBD1 (6 bases). This CDR3 is built from 15 residues. Germline V CDR1 and CDR2: KGHSH, LQKENI. Trimming removed 6 bases from V and 10 bases from J, with 21 bases in between. In DNA, the CDR3 is TGTGCCAGCTCCCTAAGGACAGATACCCGGGGAAAACTGTTTTTT. The encoded protein is CASSLRTDTRGKLFF.

The rearrangement joins TRBV18 to TRBJ1-1; D possibly corresponds to TRBD1 (5 bases). From germline, CDR1 is KGHSH and CDR2 LQKENI. V lost 1 base and J lost 3, with 15 bases in between. This CDR3 has 16 residues. This CDR3 is CASSPQRVGVDTEAFF. The CDR3 DNA is TGTGCCAGCTCACCACAAAGGGTAGGGGTAGACACTGAAGCTTTCTTT.

The chain joins TRBV19 to TRBJ1-1; D possibly corresponds to TRBD1 (5 bases). Looked up from germline, CDR1 is LNHDA and CDR2 is SQIVND (reference sequence). Trimming removed 8 bases at V and 3 bases at J, with 22 bases between. CDR3 length: 16 residues. The CDR3 nucleotides are TGTGCCAGTCTACGTGAAGGGGACCATTATTACACTGAAGCTTTCTTT. Translated: CASLREGDHYYTEAFF.

J is TRBJ1-2 and V is TRBV3-1 (or the pseudogene TRBV3-2), with 10 bases matching TRBD1. V lost 3 bases and J lost 4; bases outside the gene matches: 5. CDR1 and CDR2 (germline): LGHDT, YNNKEL (reference sequence). The CDR3 has 15 residues. In nucleotides, the CDR3 is TGTGCCAGCAGCCAGGGACAGGGGAAAACCTATGGCTACACCTTC. This codes for CASSQGQGKTYGYTF.

The chain combines TRBV6-4 with TRBJ1-2; possible D gene TRBD1, 5 bases. Trimming stripped 3 bases from V and 4 bases from J, with 12 bases between. The CDR3 covers 14 residues. Germline lookup yields CDR1 MRHNA and CDR2 SNTAGT. The CDR3, as DNA: TGTGCCAGCAGTGAGGGCGCAGGGCCCTATGGCTACACCTTC. Translating it yields CASSEGAGPYGYTF.

This clone was detected only a few times. The V gene is TRBV10-3, the J gene TRBJ1-5; weak D call: TRBD1 (6 bases). This CDR3 contains 15 residues. From germline, CDR1 is ENHRY and CDR2 SYGVKD. The V end was cut by 3 bases, the J end by 5 bases, with 14 bases between. The CDR3 coding sequence is TGTGCCATCAGTGATCCGGGGGCAATATATCAGCCCCAGCATTTT. Its protein product is CAISDPGAIYQPQHF.

The chain employs TRBV30 and TRBJ1-3; 8 bases line up with TRBD1. The CDR3 spans 14 residues. V trimming: 4 bases; J trimming: 2 bases; junction bases outside the gene matches: 4. CDR1 and CDR2 from the germline V gene are GTSNPN and SVGIG (reference sequence). The CDR3 DNA sequence: TGTGCCTGGATTGAGACAGGGGCTGGAAACACCATATATTTT. Translated: CAWIETGAGNTIYF.

This clone was observed a few times. The CDR3 DNA reads as TGTGCCAGCAGCCAAGATGGGCAGTTTAGCAATCAGCCCCAGCATTTT. It is translated as CASSQDGQFSNQPQHF. The rearrangement joins TRBV4-2 to TRBJ1-5; no firm D call. The CDR3 length is 16 residues. Germline V gives CDR1 LGHNA, CDR2 YNFKEQ. Trimming left V 0 bases short and J 0 bases short, with 9 bases between.

The genes are TRBV5-5 and TRBJ1-1; D not resolved. V lost 4 bases and J 6 bases, leaving 13 bases between the germline ends. CDR1 and CDR2 (germline): SGHKS, YYEKEE (reference sequence). The CDR3 has 13 amino acids. The CDR3 DNA is TGTGCCAGCAGCCCGGGTGGGCTGCCTGAAGCTTTCTTT. Amino acids: CASSPGGLPEAFF.